This is a list of T cell receptor beta chains from one sample in a study of T-cell reconstitution after alpha-beta-depleted transplantation in children. TCRdb recomputed calls from the PCR reads with MiXCR, one row per CDR3 protein. The sample has 200,000 to 300,000 distinct CDR3 sequences, 20% to 30% seen once. This sample comprised PBMCs, mostly from graft donor cells, obtained 360 days after TCRalphabeta/CD19-depleted stem cell transplant. All receptors derive from a female patient between 2 and 10 years old who had a stem cell transplant for congenital amegakaryocytic thrombocytopenia, so the T cells may come from the graft donor. Both conserved end residues are part of each CDR3. A D gene is named only where the DNA matches it firmly. Clone size is given for some rows only: seen once, a few or many times, or a class if the clone is expanded.

v_call,j_call,d_call,clone_size,cdr3_aa,cdr3_nt
TRBV7-2,TRBJ2-3,NA,NA,CASSLSHGTDTQYF,TGTGCCAGCAGCTTATCCCACGGCACAGATACGCAGTATTTT
TRBV27,TRBJ2-3,NA,few,CASSLWGAHTDTQYF,TGTGCCAGCAGTTTATGGGGGGCCCACACAGATACGCAGTATTTT
TRBV12-3/TRBV12-4,TRBJ1-1,NA,NA,CASSFIDSSFAFF,TGTGCCAGCAGTTTTATAGACAGCTCTTTTGCTTTCTTT
TRBV3-1,TRBJ2-1,NA,NA,CASSLRDIHNEQFF,TGTGCCAGCAGCCTACGGGACATTCACAATGAGCAGTTCTTC
TRBV6-1,TRBJ1-1,NA,few,CASRRVGNTEAFF,TGTGCCAGCAGGAGGGTGGGGAACACTGAAGCTTTCTTT
TRBV7-8,TRBJ2-7,NA,NA,CASSSTGAVSYEQYF,TGTGCCAGCAGCTCCACGGGGGCCGTCTCCTACGAGCAGTACTTC
TRBV7-9,TRBJ2-7,TRBD1,few,CASSRSRDSYEQYF,TGTGCCAGCAGCCGGTCCCGGGACAGCTACGAGCAGTACTTC
TRBV28,TRBJ1-5,NA,NA,CATQQGFNQPQHF,TGTGCCACCCAACAGGGATTCAATCAGCCCCAGCATTTT
TRBV20-1,TRBJ1-1,TRBD1,NA,CSANRGAVNTEAFF,TGCAGTGCTAACAGGGGCGCCGTGAACACTGAAGCTTTCTTT
TRBV3-1,TRBJ2-3,NA,NA,CASSPARDLSFSTDTQYF,TGTGCCAGCAGCCCCGCCCGGGACTTATCCTTTAGCACAGATACGCAGTATTTT
TRBV4-2,TRBJ2-3,NA,few,CASSQDPKTDTQYF,TGTGCCAGCAGCCAAGACCCCAAGACGGATACGCAGTATTTT
TRBV7-9,TRBJ2-1,NA,NA,CASSSPIVQFF,TGTGCCAGCAGCTCCCCCATAGTCCAGTTCTTC
TRBV6-2/TRBV6-3,TRBJ2-7,TRBD2,NA,CASSEVAGTLLHF,TGTGCCAGCAGCGAAGTAGCGGGGACTCTCCTACACTTC
TRBV7-9,TRBJ1-2,NA,few,CASSGVTGYTF,TGTGCCAGCAGCGGCGTAACAGGCTACACCTTC
TRBV12-3/TRBV12-4,TRBJ1-1,NA,few,CASSLYLGPNTEAFF,TGTGCCAGCAGTTTATATCTGGGGCCGAACACTGAAGCTTTCTTT
TRBV20-1,TRBJ2-1,NA,few,CSARDLSDNEQFF,TGCAGTGCTAGAGATCTATCGGACAATGAGCAGTTCTTC
TRBV9,TRBJ1-2,NA,NA,CASSVDLGVNYGYTF,TGTGCCAGCAGCGTAGATCTCGGAGTTAACTATGGCTACACCTTC
TRBV6-1,TRBJ2-3,TRBD1,NA,CASSPGQLTDTQYF,TGTGCCAGCAGTCCGGGACAGCTCACAGATACGCAGTATTTT
TRBV7-2,TRBJ2-1,TRBD2,many,CASRRLAETYNEQFF,TGTGCCAGCAGACGACTAGCGGAGACGTACAATGAGCAGTTCTTC
TRBV4-3,TRBJ1-6,NA,few,CASSQEDSGPRVPLHF,TGCGCCAGCAGCCAAGAAGACAGCGGTCCGAGGGTACCCCTCCACTTT
TRBV24-1,TRBJ2-1,NA,few,CATSGPVGGNEQFF,TGTGCCACCAGTGGACCAGTAGGAGGCAATGAGCAGTTCTTC
TRBV6-1,TRBJ2-1,TRBD1,NA,CASSVDRELVVYEQFF,TGTGCCAGCAGCGTGGACAGGGAGTTAGTCGTGTATGAGCAGTTCTTC
TRBV18,TRBJ2-7,NA,NA,CASSPSIQGQKQYF,TGTGCCAGCTCACCATCCATCCAGGGGCAAAAACAGTACTTC
TRBV30,TRBJ2-3,NA,NA,CAWSTPTAPQYF,TGTGCCTGGAGTACCCCGACAGCGCCGCAGTATTTT
TRBV7-9,TRBJ2-1,TRBD2,NA,CASSPWTSGNEQFF,TGTGCCAGCAGCCCGTGGACTAGCGGCAATGAGCAGTTCTTC
TRBV13,TRBJ2-2,NA,NA,CAVNQGETGELFF,TGTGCCGTCAATCAGGGTGAAACCGGGGAGCTGTTTTTT
TRBV20-1,TRBJ2-7,NA,NA,CSGAAYEQYF,TGCAGTGGGGCGGCCTACGAGCAGTACTTC
TRBV6-5,TRBJ2-2,NA,many,CASSYYGIRGVGNTGELFF,TGTGCCAGCAGTTATTATGGCATCAGGGGCGTCGGTAACACCGGGGAGCTGTTTTTT
TRBV2,TRBJ1-3,NA,NA,CASSPDVGLGNTIYF,TGTGCCAGCAGCCCGGACGTCGGATTAGGAAACACCATATATTTT